These 3 T cell receptor beta chains share one sample of origin, sequenced in a study of T-cell reconstitution after alpha-beta-depleted transplantation in children. These receptors lack a known antigen. Molecular barcoding with unique molecular identifiers was used for the TCRbeta library. TCRdb processed the PCR reads anew with MiXCR; each CDR3 protein has one entry. Of approximately 300,000 distinct CDR3 sequences in the sample, about 7.3% were seen once. Study conclusions and caveats: One year post-transplant, T-cell counts and diversity were largely derived from T cells produced anew.

Sequenced material: peripheral blood, taken 360 days after TCRalphabeta/CD19-depleted stem cell transplant. The receptors come from a female patient between 2 and 15 years old who had a stem cell transplant for Fanconi anemia, so the T cells may come from the graft donor.

This clonotype has at least ten counts. The chain joins TRBV7-2 to TRBJ2-3; D call uncertain. CDR1 is SGHTA and CDR2 is FQGNSA in the germline V gene. The CDR3 loop spans 15 amino acids. Trimming pared 0 bases from V and 1 base from J, leaving 8 bases between. Here the CDR3 reads CASSLAFDRTDTQYF. CDR3 DNA sequence: TGTGCCAGCAGCTTAGCGTTTGACCGCACAGATACGCAGTATTTT.

The V gene is TRBV7-2, the J gene TRBJ2-3, with 7 bases aligning to TRBD1. J was trimmed by 7 bases and V by 8 bases; bases with no gene match: 12. Germline values: CDR1 SGHTA, CDR2 FQGNSA. The CDR3 totals 14 residues. The CDR3 DNA sequence: TGTGCCAGCTCTAGACAGGGCTGGATGAATACGCAGTATTTT. This gives the protein CASSRQGWMNTQYF. Full variable domain (rest looked up from reference TRBV7-2 and TRBJ2-3): GAGVSQSPSNKVTEKGKDVELRCDPISGHTALYWYRQSLGQGLEFLIYFQGNSAPDKSGLPSDRFSAERTGGSVSTLTIQRTQQEDSAVYLCASSRQGWMNTQYFGPGTRLTVL.

CDR3 sequence: CASSLEGHLAGASTDTQYF. CDR3 bases: TGTGCCAGCAGCTTAGAGGGTCACTTGGCGGGGGCTAGCACAGATACGCAGTATTTT. The chain joins TRBV11-2 to TRBJ2-3; D possibly corresponds to TRBD2 (7 bases). Trimming removed 0 bases at V and 0 bases at J, with 19 bases between. The CDR3 extends over 19 amino acids. Germline assignment: CDR1 SGHAT and CDR2 FQNNGV.